This T cell receptor beta chain was recorded in a study of T cells in localized non-small cell lung cancer. About this clone: Its cognate antigen is unknown.

Notes on the study in general: Uninvolved adjacent lung showed peak T cell clonality, exceeding tumor. A median approximately 60 of the top 100 tumor clones appeared in adjacent lung. A raised T cell density in blood coincided with lengthier overall survival.

Germline CDR1 reads LGHNA; CDR2 reads YNFKEQ. The CDR3 sequence is 17 residues long. After removal of 0 bases from V and 3 bases from J, the junction contained 6 bases not matched to a gene. Only in-frame clones appear in the TCRdb table, and some are missing; sequencing was by immunoSEQ multiplex PCR. The table lists roughly 16,000 clones, around 89% of them singletons. This clonotype was sampled from a male donor older than 55 with stage II squamous cell lung carcinoma. The V call is TRBV4-2, the J call TRBJ2-4; TRBD2 matches at 9 bases. This material consisted of peripheral blood, taken before any cancer treatment. The CDR3 is CASSQEELAGRKNIQYF. The CDR3, as DNA: TGTGCCAGCAGCCAAGAGGAGCTAGCGGGGCGCAAAAACATTCAGTACTTC.